The T cell receptor beta chain under discussion was sequenced for a study of shared clonotypes between healthy human individuals. Whole-study findings and limits: Relative to their counterparts shared across all four donors, non-shared clonotypes exhibited diminished generation probabilities.

CDR1 is MDHEN, CDR2 SYDVKM, per germline. The germline V and J ends were trimmed by 2 bases and 4 bases, with 11 bases remaining between them. The CDR3 totals 14 residues. Those who donated, Caucasian adults without exception, all lived in Nashville, Tennessee. Profiling relied on immunoSEQ multiplex PCR, and the TCRdb table lists in-frame clones only, not all of them. The data contain roughly 2 million clones, 90% to 95% of them singletons. Note on this clone: Antigen: not known.

The gene calls are TRBV28 and TRBJ1-1, with a tentative D call TRBD1 (6 bases). The TCR was taken from a young man in good health. Sequenced input: naive CD4+ T cells sorted from blood. Described subset: CD45RA+ positively selected. CDR3 in DNA: TGTGCCAGCAGTTTACCCGGGACAAGCACTGAAGCTTTCTTT. Amino acids: CASSLPGTSTEAFF.